This passage covers 23 T cell receptor beta chains from one sample sequenced in a study of blood T cell repertoires in COVID-19. Here immunoSEQ multiplex PCR was the method, and the copy in TCRdb shows in-frame clones only, minus some. The table lists tens of thousands of clones, about nine tenths of them singletons. The sample consisted of peripheral blood. These TCRs come from an elderly man in a cohort sampled during active COVID-19.

The V gene is TRBV2, the J gene TRBJ1-2; D is ambiguous. Germline CDR1 is SNHLY and CDR2 is FYNNEI. The CDR3 spans 13 residues. The ends were cut back, 5 bases at V and 2 bases at J, with 9 bases in the middle. In DNA form, the CDR3 reads TGTGCCAGCAGTCCGACAAGGAACTATGGCTACACCTTC. As protein: CASSPTRNYGYTF.

The chain combines TRBV5-4 with TRBJ1-3; 8 nucleotides line up with TRBD1. This CDR3 has 14 amino acids. CDR1 is SGHNT, CDR2 YYREEE, per germline (reference sequence). V dropped 4 bases and J dropped 3; count of bases not matched to a gene: 3. The CDR3 spells CASSTTGGGNTIYF. CDR3 in DNA: TGTGCCAGCAGCACTACAGGGGGTGGAAACACCATATATTTT.

The chain is built from TRBV5-5 and TRBJ2-7, with TRBD1 matching 9 bases. J gave up 6 bases and V 5 bases, and 15 bases lay outside the gene matches. This CDR3 comprises 16 residues. From germline, CDR1 is SGHKS and CDR2 YYEKEE (reference sequence). For the CDR3, the DNA is TGTGCCAGCAGTCGGGGTTGGGACAGGGTAGCACCCGAGCAGTACGTC. This translates into CASSRGWDRVAPEQYV.

In regard to this clone: At one end, the junction sequence differs from germline, possibly due to a read error. V and J are TRBV7-2 and TRBJ1-5; TRBD1 is a possible D gene (5 bases). CDR1 is SGHTA, CDR2 FQGNSA, per germline. CDR3 length: 14 residues. DNA of the CDR3: TGTGCCAGCAGCTTAGGGCAGGGCAACCAGCCCCAGCATTTT. It specifies CASSLGQGNQPQHF.

The chain joins TRBV1 to TRBJ1-4; TRBD1, the D gene given by the table, was not confirmed from the DNA. TRBV1 is classified as a pseudogene. The CDR3 has 17 amino acids. The CDR3 loop reads CTSSQAKDNLTPNKLFF. The CDR3 region has the DNA TGCACCAGCAGCCAAGCTAAGGACAACCTCACGCCGAATAAACTGTTTTTT.

The V gene is TRBV18, the J gene TRBJ1-3, with D possibly matching TRBD1 (5 bases). Trimming left V 5 bases short and J 0 bases short, with 11 bases between. Germline V CDR1 and CDR2: KGHSH, LQKENI. This CDR3 has 15 residues. The CDR3 DNA follows: TGTGCCAGCTCAAGCCGGACATTCTCTGGAAACACCATATATTTT. It encodes CASSSRTFSGNTIYF.

The CDR3 nucleotides read TGTGCCAGCAGCCGCGGGGGACAGGGTTACGAGCAGTACTTC. Translation gives CASSRGGQGYEQYF. The chain joins TRBV7-6 to TRBJ2-7, with 9 bases aligning to TRBD1. Trimming took 5 bases from V and 4 from J; bases not matched to a gene: 6. The CDR3 sequence is 14 residues long. Germline loops: CDR1 SGHVS, CDR2 FNYEAQ.

The chain recombines TRBV10-3 with TRBJ1-5; D gene unclear. V was shortened by 0 bases and J by 0 bases, with 9 bases between the two germline ends. The CDR3 sequence is 16 residues long. CDR1 ENHRY and CDR2 SYGVKD come from the germline V gene. The DNA of the CDR3 is TGTGCCATCAGTGAGTCGAACAGTTTTAGCAATCAGCCCCAGCATTTT. Its translation is CAISESNSFSNQPQHF.

The rearrangement joins TRBV7-2 to TRBJ1-6, with D possibly being TRBD1 (5 bases). The CDR3 is 14 amino acids. The germline V gene encodes CDR1 SGHTA and CDR2 FQGNSA. The germline V and J ends were trimmed by 4 bases and 10 bases, with 14 bases remaining between them. The CDR3 reads CASSSVGAASPLHF. For the CDR3, the DNA is TGTGCCAGCAGCTCCGTTGGGGCTGCCTCACCCCTCCACTTT.

The chain couples TRBV18 to TRBJ1-6, with D perhaps matching TRBD1 (6 bases). V was pared by 2 bases and J by 7 bases, with 12 bases between. There are 15 residues in the CDR3. Germline CDR1 and CDR2: KGHSH and LQKENI. The CDR3 DNA reads as TGTGCCAGCTCACCAGGGTGGGGGCTAAATTCACCCCTCCACTTT. It specifies CASSPGWGLNSPLHF.

The rearrangement links TRBV5-1 to TRBJ2-2; D not certain. The CDR3 is 14 amino acids. Germline V gene sequence: CDR1 SGHRS, CDR2 YFSETQ. The ends were cut back, 2 bases at V and 3 bases at J, with 8 bases in the middle. The CDR3 is CASSFGGYTGELFF. The CDR3 DNA reads as TGCGCCAGCAGCTTTGGCGGCTACACCGGGGAGCTGTTTTTT. The full variable domain, with the rest looked up from reference TRBV5-1 and TRBJ2-2, is KAGVTQTPRYLIKTRGQQVTLSCSPISGHRSVSWYQQTPGQGLQFLFEYFSETQRNKGNFPGRFSGRQFSNSRSEMNVSTLELGDSALYLCASSFGGYTGELFFGEGSRLTVL.

The V call is TRBV19, the J call TRBJ1-2; unclear D gene. The CDR3 contains 15 residues. The germline V gene encodes CDR1 LNHDA and CDR2 SQIVND (reference sequence). Trimming removed 1 base from V and 4 bases from J, with 13 bases in between. The CDR3 nucleotides are TGTGCCAGTAGTATAGGAGGGCAGAGGTCCTATGGCTACACCTTC. Amino acids: CASSIGGQRSYGYTF.

The rearrangement uses TRBV6-2 or TRBV6-3 and TRBJ2-7, with TRBD1 identical over 7 bases. After removal of 2 bases from V and 3 bases from J, the junction contained 4 bases not matched to a gene. The CDR3 extends over 14 amino acids. The germline V gene encodes CDR1 MNHEY and CDR2 SVGEGT. CDR3 amino acids: CASSYRTGFYEQYF. CDR3 sequence (DNA): TGTGCCAGCAGTTACAGGACAGGCTTCTACGAGCAGTACTTC.

The rearrangement links TRBV6-2 or TRBV6-3 to TRBJ2-7; the D gene is possibly TRBD1 (5 bases). CDR1 is MNHEY, CDR2 SVGEGT, per germline. The V end was cut by 5 bases, the J end by 6 bases, with 11 bases between. CDR3 size: 12 residues. CDR3 DNA: TGTGCCAGCAGTCTCCGGACAAGCGAGCAGTACTTC. This sequence encodes CASSLRTSEQYF.

The J gene is TRBJ1-1, the V gene TRBV27, with 8 bases fitting TRBD1. CDR1 is MNHEY, CDR2 SMNVEV, per germline (reference sequence). V lost 6 bases and J lost 5; bases outside the gene matches: 8. CDR3 length: 14 amino acids. The CDR3 bases are TGTGCCAGCAGACGTGACAGGGGTAGGACTGAAGCTTTCTTT. It is translated as CASRRDRGRTEAFF.

This sequence joins TRBV5-1 and TRBJ1-1; D is possibly TRBD1 (5 bases). Germline V gene data show CDR1 as SGHRS and CDR2 as YFSETQ. V lost 0 bases and J lost 5, with 11 bases in between. The CDR3 runs to 14 residues. The CDR3 sequence is CASSLVRGWTEAFF. CDR3 in DNA: TGCGCCAGCAGCTTGGTTCGGGGGTGGACTGAAGCTTTCTTT.

The J gene is TRBJ2-5, the V gene TRBV7-2; 10 positions match TRBD2. The CDR3 length is 16 residues. J gave up 5 bases and V 5 bases, and 11 bases lay outside the gene matches. Per germline, CDR1 SGHTA and CDR2 FQGNSA. The CDR3 coding sequence is TGTGCCAGCAGCCCTCTTAGCGGGGGGATGTGGGAGACCCAGTACTTC. Translation: CASSPLSGGMWETQYF.

The rearrangement joins TRBV7-9 to TRBJ2-3; 14 nucleotides agree with TRBD2. Germline-derived CDR1 and CDR2 are SEHNR and FQNEAQ (reference sequence). The CDR3 extends over 18 amino acids. J was trimmed by 0 bases and V by 5 bases; bases with no gene match: 7. In DNA, the CDR3 is TGTGCCAGCAGCCCCGGACTAGCGGGGGGACCTAGCACAGATACGCAGTATTTT. As protein: CASSPGLAGGPSTDTQYF.

This clone was detected once. The chain carries TRBV19 and TRBJ1-2, with 9 bases matching TRBD1. Germline values: CDR1 LNHDA, CDR2 SQIVND (reference sequence). The junction had 2 bases not matched to a gene; V was cut back by 5 bases and J by 7 bases. The CDR3 extends over 12 amino acids. The CDR3 here is CASSGTGSGYTF. The CDR3 DNA reads as TGTGCCAGTAGTGGGACAGGGAGTGGCTACACCTTC.

The chain employs TRBV28 and TRBJ2-2; 12 positions match TRBD1. Trimming removed 2 bases from V and 6 bases from J; junction bases left unmatched: 7. The CDR3 runs to 17 residues. The germline CDR1 and CDR2 sequences are MDHEN and SYDVKM. The CDR3 spells CASSLVLGQGAAGELFF. As DNA, the CDR3 is TGTGCCAGCAGTTTAGTGCTGGGACAGGGGGCCGCCGGGGAGCTGTTTTTT.

The chain recombines TRBV2 with TRBJ2-4; D is perhaps TRBD2 (6 bases). CDR1 is SNHLY, CDR2 FYNNEI, per germline. The CDR3 length is 18 residues. V was cut by 5 bases and J by 1 base, with 21 bases left in between. CDR3 sequence reads: CASSSGLAIGIAKNIQYF. The CDR3 DNA sequence: TGTGCCAGCAGTTCGGGACTGGCGATTGGCATCGCCAAAAACATTCAGTACTTC.

The chain has TRBV7-9 and TRBJ1-1; maybe TRBD1 (6 bases). Trimming removed 1 base at V and 5 bases at J, with 14 bases between. The CDR3 runs to 15 residues. CDR1 SEHNR and CDR2 FQNEAQ come from the germline V gene (reference sequence). CDR3 residues: CASSLGRGGGTEAFF. The CDR3 nucleotides are TGTGCCAGCAGCTTAGGCCGCGGGGGCGGAACTGAAGCTTTCTTT.

V usage is TRBV6-5 and J usage is TRBJ2-1; 10 bases agree with TRBD1. The CDR3 spans 14 residues. The germline gives CDR1 MNHEY, CDR2 SVGAGI. The V gene end was trimmed by 5 bases and the J gene end by 6 bases; junction bases not matched to a gene: 4. Here the CDR3 DNA reads TGTGCCAGCAGTAACCGGGACAGGGGCAATGAGCAGTTCTTC. It yields the protein CASSNRDRGNEQFF.